This T cell receptor (beta chain) emerged from a study of identical twins. TCRdb analysed the 5' RACE reads with MiXCR anew, one entry per CDR3 protein. Among hundreds of thousands of distinct CDR3 sequences, around a sixth were seen once, and the ten largest hold 13%. This CDR3 has 13 residues. V was cut by 6 bases and J by 5 bases, with 16 bases left in between. CDR1 is DFQATT, CDR2 SNEGSKA, per germline (reference sequence). These data are also associated with another study on T cells expressing NK-cell markers.

The rearrangement joins TRBV20-1 to TRBJ1-2, with D unresolved. The TCR was taken from a woman aged 18-29 years in good health. Sequencing used PBMCs. The CDR3 spells CSADEPTDYGYTF. The CDR3 DNA is TGCAGTGCCGACGAACCGACGGATTATGGCTACACCTTC.